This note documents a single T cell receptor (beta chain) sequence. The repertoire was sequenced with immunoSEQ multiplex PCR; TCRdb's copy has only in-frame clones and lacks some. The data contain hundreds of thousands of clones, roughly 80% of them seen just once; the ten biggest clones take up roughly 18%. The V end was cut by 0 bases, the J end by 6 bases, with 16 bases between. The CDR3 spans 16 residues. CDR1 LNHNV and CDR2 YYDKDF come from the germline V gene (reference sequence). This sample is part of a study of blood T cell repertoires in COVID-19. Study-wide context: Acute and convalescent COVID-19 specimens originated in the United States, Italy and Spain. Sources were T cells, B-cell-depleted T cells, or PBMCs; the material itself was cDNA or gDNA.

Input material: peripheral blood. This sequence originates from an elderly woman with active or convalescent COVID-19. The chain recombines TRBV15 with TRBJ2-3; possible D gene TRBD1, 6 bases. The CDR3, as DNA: TGTGCCACCAGCAGAGATCGAGGGGGTGGAGCCGATACGCAGTATTTT. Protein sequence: CATSRDRGGGADTQYF.